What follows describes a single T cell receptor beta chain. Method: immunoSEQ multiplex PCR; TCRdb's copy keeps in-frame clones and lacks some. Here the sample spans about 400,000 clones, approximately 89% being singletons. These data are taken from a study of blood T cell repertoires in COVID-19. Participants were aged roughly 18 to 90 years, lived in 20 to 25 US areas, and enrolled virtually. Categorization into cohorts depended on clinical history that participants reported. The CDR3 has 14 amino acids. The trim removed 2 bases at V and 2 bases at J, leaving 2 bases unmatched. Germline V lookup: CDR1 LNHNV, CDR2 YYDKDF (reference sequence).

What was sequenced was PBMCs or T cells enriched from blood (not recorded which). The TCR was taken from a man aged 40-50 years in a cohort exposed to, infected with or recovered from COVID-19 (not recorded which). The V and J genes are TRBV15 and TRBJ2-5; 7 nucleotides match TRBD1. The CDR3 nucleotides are TGTGCCACCAGCAGAAACAGGGGTCAAGAGACCCAGTACTTC. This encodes CATSRNRGQETQYF. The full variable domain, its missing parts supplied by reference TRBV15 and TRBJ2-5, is DAMVIQNPRYQVTQFGKPVTLSCSQTLNHNVMYWYQQKSSQAPKLLFHYYDKDFNNEADTPDNFQSRRPNTSFCFLDIRSPGLGDTAMYLCATSRNRGQETQYFGPGTRLLVL.